This TCR beta chain is from a study of blood T cell repertoires in COVID-19. Study background: Whether acute or convalescent, the COVID-19 samples came from the United States, Italy and Spain. T cells, B-cell-depleted T cells, or PBMCs provided the cDNA or gDNA that served as material.

This CDR3 contains 15 residues. Looked up from germline, CDR1 is LNHDA and CDR2 is SQIVND (reference sequence). V was pared by 7 bases and J by 1 base, with 16 bases between. As handled by the study authors: Amplified reference gene primers provided the basis for estimating nucleated cell counts. This table comes from immunoSEQ multiplex PCR, and its TCRdb copy is limited to in-frame clones, with some not included. The V and J calls and clone size are taken from that table; D and trimming were inferred from the DNA. The table has under 140,000 clones, around 74% seen once; the top ten hold approximately 8%.

Sequenced material: peripheral blood. The chain uses TRBV19 and TRBJ1-2; D gene ambiguous. This sequence was found in an older woman with acute or convalescent COVID-19. In nucleotides, the CDR3 is TGTGCCAGTACGGAGGAGTTCACTTTTAACTATGGCTACACCTTC. This encodes CASTEEFTFNYGYTF. The variable domain in full, completed from reference TRBV19 and TRBJ1-2, reads DGGITQSPKYLFRKEGQNVTLSCEQNLNHDAMYWYRQDPGQGLRLIYYSQIVNDFQKGDIAEGYSVSREKKESFPLTVTSAQKNPTAFYLCASTEEFTFNYGYTFGSGTRLTVV.